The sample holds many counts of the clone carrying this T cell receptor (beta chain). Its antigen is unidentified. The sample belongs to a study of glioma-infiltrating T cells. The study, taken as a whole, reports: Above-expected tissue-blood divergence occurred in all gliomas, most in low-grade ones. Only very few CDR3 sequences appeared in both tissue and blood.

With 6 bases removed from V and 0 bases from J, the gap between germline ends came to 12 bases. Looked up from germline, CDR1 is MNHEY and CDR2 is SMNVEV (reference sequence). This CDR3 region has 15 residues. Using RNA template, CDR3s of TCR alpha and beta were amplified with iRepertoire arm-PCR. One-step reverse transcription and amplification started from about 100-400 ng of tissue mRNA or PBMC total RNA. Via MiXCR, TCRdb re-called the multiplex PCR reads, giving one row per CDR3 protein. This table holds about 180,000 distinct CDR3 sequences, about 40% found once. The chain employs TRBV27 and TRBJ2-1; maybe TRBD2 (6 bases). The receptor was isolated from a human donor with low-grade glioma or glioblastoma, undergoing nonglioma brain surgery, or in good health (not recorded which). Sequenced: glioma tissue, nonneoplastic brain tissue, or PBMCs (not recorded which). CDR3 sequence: CASSPDGSSYNEQFF. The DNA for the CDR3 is TGTGCCAGCAGCCCCGACGGGAGCTCCTACAATGAGCAGTTCTTC.